Listed here are 9 T cell receptor beta chains from one sample, sequenced in a study of beta chain features in type 1 diabetes. Overall study findings and caveats: Among all four CD4+ subsets, Type 1 diabetes patients had TCRB CDR3s that were moderately but significantly shorter.

Expressed TCRB transcripts were sequenced because the isolated RNA had all been reverse transcribed beforehand. Method: immunoSEQ multiplex PCR; TCRdb's copy keeps in-frame clones and lacks some. The sample has around 100,000 clones, 25% to 35% seen once. No antigen has been identified for these receptors. Sequenced sample: central memory CD4+ T cells from blood. Receptor source: a woman younger than 30 with type 1 diabetes.

The chain links TRBV7-6 to TRBJ2-1; no firm D call. Trimming took 2 bases from V and 5 from J, leaving 13 bases between them. Germline CDR1 is SGHVS and CDR2 is FNYEAQ. This CDR3 has 15 residues. This CDR3 reads CASSLYEPSHNEQFF. The CDR3 DNA sequence: TGTGCCAGCAGCTTATACGAGCCCTCGCACAATGAGCAGTTCTTC.

CDR3 residues: CASSRTAISYNEQFF. CDR3 DNA: TGTGCCAGCAGTCGGACAGCTATATCCTACAATGAGCAGTTCTTC. The chain carries TRBV28 and TRBJ2-1; a weak D match, TRBD1 (6 bases). Germline V gene sequence: CDR1 MDHEN, CDR2 SYDVKM. Trimming shortened V by 5 bases and J by 1 base, and 12 bases separated the two germline ends. The CDR3 length is 15 residues.

This clone came up a few times. The rearrangement uses TRBV29-1 and TRBJ1-5; weak D call: TRBD1 (5 bases). V was shortened by 4 bases and J by 7 bases, with 14 bases between the two germline ends. Germline V CDR1 and CDR2: SQVTM, ANQGSEA. There are 13 residues in the CDR3. The CDR3 DNA sequence: TGCAGCGTTGTGACGACGGAGGGGCAGCCCCAGCATTTT. This encodes CSVVTTEGQPQHF.

The chain has TRBV19 and TRBJ2-5, with a tentative D call TRBD1 (5 bases). The V gene's germline CDR1 is LNHDA and CDR2 SQIVND (reference sequence). The CDR3 loop spans 17 amino acids. Trimming left V 4 bases short and J 4 bases short, with 22 bases between. The CDR3 is CASSTLYEPGQGETQYF. CDR3 nucleotide sequence: TGTGCCAGTAGTACCCTTTACGAGCCAGGGCAAGGAGAGACCCAGTACTTC.

This clone was detected only a few times. This chain connects TRBV27 to TRBJ1-1; D gene ambiguous. Germline V CDR1 and CDR2: MNHEY, SMNVEV (reference sequence). The CDR3 is 13 amino acids. Deletions cut 0 bases from V and 6 bases from J, with 8 bases between. The chain's CDR3 is CASSLSESPEAFF. CDR3 in DNA: TGTGCCAGCAGTTTATCGGAGAGCCCTGAAGCTTTCTTT.

This clone came up once. The rearrangement joins TRBV7-2 to TRBJ2-3; TRBD2 matches 11 bases. After removal of 5 bases from V and 6 bases from J, the junction contained 10 bases not matched to a gene. Germline lookup yields CDR1 SGHTA and CDR2 FQGNSA. This CDR3 is 16 amino acids long. As DNA, the CDR3 is TGTGCCAGCAGCCTCGGACTAGCGGGTAGGGAGGATACGCAGTATTTT. Its protein product is CASSLGLAGREDTQYF.

This clone was counted only a few times. The rearrangement links TRBV4-2 to TRBJ1-2; 8 bases line up with TRBD1. The CDR3 contains 15 residues. The V gene end was trimmed by 3 bases and the J gene end by 5 bases; junction bases not matched to a gene: 8. Germline loops: CDR1 LGHNA, CDR2 YNFKEQ. The CDR3 loop is CASSHTAGGRYGYTF. Written as DNA, the CDR3 is TGTGCCAGCAGCCACACTGCAGGGGGCAGATATGGCTACACCTTC.

The chain joins TRBV9 to TRBJ2-3, with TRBD2 matching 7 bases. Germline V CDR1 and CDR2: SGDLS, YYNGEE. Germline trimming cut 5 bases from V and 3 bases from J; bases unmatched to any gene: 9. The CDR3 extends over 15 amino acids. The CDR3 nucleotides are TGTGCCAGCAGTGAAATAGCGGGCGGGACAGATACGCAGTATTTT. It encodes CASSEIAGGTDTQYF.

This chain links TRBV14 with TRBJ2-6, with a possible D match to TRBD1 (5 bases). With 4 bases removed from V and 4 bases from J, the gap between germline ends came to 11 bases. The CDR3 is made up of 15 amino acids. Germline-derived CDR1 and CDR2 are SGHDN and FVKESK. CDR3 in DNA: TGTGCCAGCAGCCCCGTAGGGGTCGGGGCCAACGTCCTGACTTTC. Translating it yields CASSPVGVGANVLTF.